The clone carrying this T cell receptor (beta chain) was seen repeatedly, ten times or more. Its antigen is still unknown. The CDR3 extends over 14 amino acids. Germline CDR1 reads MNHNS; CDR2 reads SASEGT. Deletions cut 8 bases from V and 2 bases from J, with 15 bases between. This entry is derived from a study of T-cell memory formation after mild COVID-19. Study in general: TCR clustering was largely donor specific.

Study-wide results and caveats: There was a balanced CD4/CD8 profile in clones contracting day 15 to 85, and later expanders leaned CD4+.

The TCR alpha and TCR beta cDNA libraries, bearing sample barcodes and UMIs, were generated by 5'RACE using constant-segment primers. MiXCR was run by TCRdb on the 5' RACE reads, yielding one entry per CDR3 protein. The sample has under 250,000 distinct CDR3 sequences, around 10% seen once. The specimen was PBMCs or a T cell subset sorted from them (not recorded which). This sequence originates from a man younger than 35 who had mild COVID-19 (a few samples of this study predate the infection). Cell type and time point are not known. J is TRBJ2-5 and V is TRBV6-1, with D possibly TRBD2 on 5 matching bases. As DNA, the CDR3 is TGTGCCAGCTCGGGGAATGGGCATCAAGAGACCCAGTACTTC. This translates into CASSGNGHQETQYF.